Listed below are T cell receptor beta chains from one sample, sequenced in a study of cytomegalovirus exposure and HLA in healthy donors. The data were produced by immunoSEQ multiplex PCR, yet TCRdb's version contains in-frame clones alone and is incomplete. The repertoire has some 120,000 clones, over 70% of them found once; the top ten carry more than 7.5%. Sequenced input: PBMCs. The receptors were gathered from a woman in her 50s in good health and CMV-seropositive. The CDR3 runs from the conserved cysteine through the conserved F or W. A D gene is named only where the DNA matches it firmly. Only part of the rows carry a size: once, few, many, or a class if the clone is expanded.

d_call: TRBD1; v_call: TRBV19; clone_size: -; cdr3_aa: CASIPGQGLYGYTF
d_call: -; v_call: TRBV7-9; clone_size: medium-sized; cdr3_aa: CASSHLGGMDSPLHF
d_call: -; v_call: TRBV10-2; clone_size: once; cdr3_aa: CASSAPGLLGNEQYF
d_call: TRBD2; v_call: TRBV30; clone_size: -; cdr3_aa: CTAGGPSSTDTQYF
d_call: -; v_call: TRBV6-5; clone_size: -; cdr3_aa: CASSQDRSSYEQYF
d_call: -; v_call: TRBV28; clone_size: -; cdr3_aa: CASGLPGQGYSYEQYF
d_call: TRBD2; v_call: TRBV4-3; clone_size: -; cdr3_aa: CASSQGLAGGPGTDTQYF
d_call: TRBD2; v_call: TRBV29-1; clone_size: -; cdr3_aa: CSVEGLAGLPYEQYF
d_call: TRBD1; v_call: TRBV6-5; clone_size: few; cdr3_aa: CASSRTGTGGQPQHF
d_call: TRBD1; v_call: TRBV4-3; clone_size: few; cdr3_aa: CASSANRGQPGYTF
d_call: -; v_call: TRBV4-1; clone_size: -; cdr3_aa: CASSQVGGLGNQPQHF
d_call: TRBD2; v_call: TRBV7-2; clone_size: -; cdr3_aa: CASSARTGGGEQFF
d_call: -; v_call: TRBV2; clone_size: -; cdr3_aa: CASDRRDQETQYF
d_call: -; v_call: TRBV10-3; clone_size: -; cdr3_aa: CAIRSGDTQYF
d_call: TRBD2; v_call: TRBV15; clone_size: few; cdr3_aa: CATQGLAGGKGDTQYF
d_call: -; v_call: TRBV5-1; clone_size: -; cdr3_aa: CASGNQGRSDTQYF
d_call: TRBD2; v_call: TRBV11-3; clone_size: -; cdr3_aa: CASSLGGDYYEQYF
d_call: TRBD2; v_call: TRBV10-1; clone_size: once; cdr3_aa: CASSEAGLLYYEQYF
d_call: TRBD2; v_call: TRBV30; clone_size: -; cdr3_aa: CAWSVGLAGLSGETQYF
d_call: -; v_call: TRBV29-1; clone_size: -; cdr3_aa: CSVEDPVGVRKTQYF
d_call: TRBD2; v_call: TRBV5-4; clone_size: -; cdr3_aa: CASSPSGASYEQYF
d_call: TRBD2; v_call: TRBV9; clone_size: -; cdr3_aa: CASSARGGPRSGTQYF
d_call: TRBD2; v_call: TRBV5-1; clone_size: -; cdr3_aa: CASSLARIAGETQYF
d_call: -; v_call: TRBV7-9; clone_size: -; cdr3_aa: CASSLYGIGLEQYF
d_call: -; v_call: TRBV19; clone_size: -; cdr3_aa: CASSISAGQPQHF
d_call: -; v_call: TRBV5-1; clone_size: -; cdr3_aa: CASRTGTSTDTQYF
d_call: -; v_call: TRBV10-3; clone_size: -; cdr3_aa: CAISEIGERSSLFF
d_call: TRBD2; v_call: TRBV30; clone_size: -; cdr3_aa: CAWRRREGYNEQFF
d_call: TRBD1; v_call: TRBV4-3; clone_size: -; cdr3_aa: CASSQVGTVEGNEQFF
d_call: TRBD1; v_call: TRBV6-5; clone_size: -; cdr3_aa: CASSYSWDRAAYGYTF
d_call: -; v_call: TRBV7-8; clone_size: -; cdr3_aa: CASSLVQEIGYTF
d_call: TRBD2; v_call: TRBV19; clone_size: -; cdr3_aa: CASSILSGGATGELFF
d_call: -; v_call: TRBV29-1; clone_size: -; cdr3_aa: CSAKSGEANEKLFF
d_call: TRBD1; v_call: TRBV6-5; clone_size: -; cdr3_aa: CASSSTGGQGYTF
d_call: -; v_call: TRBV4-3; clone_size: -; cdr3_aa: CASSQEIVSNTIYF
d_call: -; v_call: TRBV2; clone_size: -; cdr3_aa: CASSEAPSRVGELFF
d_call: -; v_call: TRBV12-2; clone_size: -; cdr3_aa: CASRLVGCGTYEQYF
d_call: -; v_call: TRBV6-5; clone_size: -; cdr3_aa: CASRSGGSGANVLTF
d_call: -; v_call: TRBV6-1; clone_size: -; cdr3_aa: CASSVGAFTDTQYF
d_call: -; v_call: TRBV29-1; clone_size: -; cdr3_aa: CSVVEYNEQFF
d_call: -; v_call: TRBV19; clone_size: -; cdr3_aa: CASSRTEVDTQYF